This TCR beta chain was found in a study of cytomegalovirus exposure and HLA in healthy donors. The repertoire was sequenced with immunoSEQ multiplex PCR; TCRdb's copy has only in-frame clones and lacks some. The table records 200,000 to 250,000 clones, roughly 83% of them present only once. Germline CDR1 reads SGHRS; CDR2 reads YFSETQ. Trimming stripped 5 bases from V and 4 bases from J, with 10 bases between. This CDR3 contains 13 residues. Findings and limits, study-wide: For cytomegalovirus status, the classifier reportedly gave diagnoses with high specificity and sensitivity. Some TCR beta chains (roughly 150 of them) were listed as cytomegalovirus-associated.

Remarks on this clone: Its cognate antigen is unknown.

This clonotype was obtained from a woman in her thirties in good health and CMV-seropositive. Material: PBMCs. The chain is built from TRBV5-1 and TRBJ2-1, with D perhaps matching TRBD1 (6 bases). This CDR3 is CASSQGSYNEQFF. The CDR3, as DNA: TGCGCCAGCAGTCAGGGGTCATACAATGAGCAGTTCTTC.